One and the same sample provided the 31 T cell receptor beta chains below, sequenced in a study of blood T cells in healthy people across ages. The authors ran a second PCR of roughly 6 to 12 cycles using a sample-barcoded 5' primer and a J-beta primer mix. A single record per CDR3 protein comes from TCRdb applying MiXCR to the 5' RACE reads. The sample shows hundreds of thousands of distinct CDR3 sequences, 35% to 50% of them seen only once. Sample: blood. The receptors here all came from a man older than 75 in good health.

The chain recombines TRBV20-1 with TRBJ2-6; 8 bases agree with TRBD1. This CDR3 has 16 amino acids. With 3 bases clipped from V and 3 bases from J, the junction kept 7 bases outside the gene matches. The germline CDR1 and CDR2 sequences are DFQATT and SNEGSKA (reference sequence). The CDR3 DNA reads as TGCAGTGCTAGCAGGGGGCTGGTTGATGGGGCCAACGTCCTGACTTTC. Its translation is CSASRGLVDGANVLTF.

V and J are TRBV5-1 and TRBJ1-2, with D perhaps matching TRBD1 (6 bases). Per germline, CDR1 SGHRS and CDR2 YFSETQ. The CDR3 runs to 13 residues. Trimming pared 4 bases from V and 8 bases from J, leaving 15 bases between. CDR3 loop: CASSLQGKEGYTF. Written as DNA, the CDR3 is TGCGCCAGCAGCCTTCAGGGGAAAGAGGGCTACACCTTC.

The chain uses TRBV2 and TRBJ1-2, with D perhaps TRBD1 (6 bases). Looked up from germline, CDR1 is SNHLY and CDR2 is FYNNEI. This CDR3 comprises 15 residues. V was trimmed by 7 bases and J by 4 bases, leaving 19 bases between them. In DNA, the CDR3 is TGTGCCAGCACCCCTGAACCGGGACAAAGCTATGGCTACACCTTC. It yields the protein CASTPEPGQSYGYTF.

This clonotype is a singleton in its sample. This sequence joins TRBV4-1 and TRBJ1-2, with D maybe TRBD1 (5 bases). Germline CDR1 and CDR2: MGHRA and YSYEKL. With 2 bases removed from V and 7 bases from J, the gap between germline ends came to 17 bases. The CDR3 sequence is 15 residues long. The CDR3 protein is CASSQIVGLYRGYTF. The CDR3 coding sequence is TGCGCCAGCAGCCAAATAGTGGGGCTTTATCGTGGCTACACCTTC.

The rearrangement joins TRBV4-3 to TRBJ2-5; D gene ambiguous. The CDR3 covers 15 residues. Germline-derived CDR1 and CDR2 are LGHNA and YSLEER. The V gene lost 0 bases and the J gene lost 2 bases, with 10 bases spanning the gap. The CDR3 region has the DNA TGCGCCAGCAGCCAAGATCGAGGACCTCAAGAGACCCAGTACTTC. Its protein product is CASSQDRGPQETQYF.

This clonotype has more than one count but fewer than ten. This sequence joins TRBV6-6 and TRBJ1-3, with 8 positions matching TRBD1. From germline, CDR1 is MNHNY and CDR2 SVGAGI (reference sequence). V lost 6 bases to trimming and J lost 6 bases; unmatched junction nucleotides: 7. There are 14 residues in the CDR3. This CDR3 reads CASRTDREANTIYF. The CDR3 DNA follows: TGTGCCAGCAGAACGGACAGGGAGGCAAACACCATATATTTT.

This clonotype has just a few counts. The rearrangement links TRBV10-3 to TRBJ2-5; 9 bases are a match to TRBD2. Looked up from germline, CDR1 is ENHRY and CDR2 is SYGVKD. With 6 bases clipped from V and 11 bases from J, the junction kept 16 bases outside the gene matches. The CDR3 is 15 residues long. This CDR3 reads CAIRDSSGAYNEQYF. The CDR3 coding sequence is TGTGCCATCAGGGATTCTAGCGGGGCCTACAATGAGCAGTACTTC.

This clonotype was observed a handful of times. This sequence joins TRBV6-6 and TRBJ2-7, with 11 bases that match TRBD2. This CDR3 comprises 15 residues. V gave up 6 bases and J gave up 3 bases; unmatched junction bases: 7. The V gene's germline CDR1 is MNHNY and CDR2 SVGAGI (reference sequence). The CDR3: CASRSSGRVSYEQYF. CDR3 DNA: TGTGCCAGCAGAAGTAGCGGGAGGGTAAGCTACGAGCAGTACTTC.

V and J are TRBV20-1 and TRBJ1-1; the match to TRBD1 covers 8 bases. The germline V gene encodes CDR1 DFQATT and CDR2 SNEGSKA (reference sequence). This CDR3 spans 10 amino acids. J gave up 10 bases and V 6 bases, and 4 bases lay outside the gene matches. The CDR3 DNA is TGCAGTGCAACAGACAGGGGAGCTTTCTTT. Its protein is CSATDRGAFF.

This chain links TRBV20-1 with TRBJ2-7; a possible D gene is TRBD2 (6 bases). This CDR3 is built from 16 residues. CDR1 and CDR2 (germline): DFQATT, SNEGSKA (reference sequence). Trimming left V 0 bases short and J 0 bases short, with 15 bases between. CDR3 sequence (DNA): TGCAGTGCTAGAGAGGCGGGGAGACAGAACTCCTACGAGCAGTACTTC. Protein sequence: CSAREAGRQNSYEQYF.

The chain carries TRBV6-5 and TRBJ1-1, with D perhaps TRBD1 (6 bases). Trimming took 2 bases from V and 4 from J, leaving 14 bases between them. Germline lookup yields CDR1 MNHEY and CDR2 SVGAGI. CDR3 length: 15 amino acids. This CDR3 reads CASSYPGGGRTEAFF. In nucleotides, the CDR3 is TGTGCCAGCAGTTACCCTGGAGGGGGTCGCACTGAAGCTTTCTTT.

The chain uses TRBV7-9 and TRBJ1-2, with TRBD1 matching 9 bases. The CDR3 has 15 amino acids. Germline V gene lookup returns CDR1 SEHNR and CDR2 FQNEAQ (reference sequence). V was pared by 4 bases and J by 4 bases, with 7 bases of the junction left unmatched. CDR3 nucleotides: TGTGCCAGCAGCTACGGGGACAGGGAAGCCTATGGCTACACCTTC. This codes for CASSYGDREAYGYTF.

This clonotype was counted ten times or more. A much larger clone lies a single base off, so this may be a read error. This chain joins TRBV28 and TRBJ2-3; D not resolved. Trimming stripped 11 bases from V and 4 bases from J, with 13 bases between. Germline CDR1 and CDR2: MDHEN and SYDVKM. The CDR3 sequence is 12 residues long. CDR3 protein: CASVSSADTQYF. The CDR3 DNA reads as TGTGCCTCCGTGAGTTCCGCAGATACGCAGTATTTT.

This clonotype was counted once. V gene TRBV20-1 combines with J gene TRBJ2-3; D may be TRBD1 or TRBD2 (5 bases each). V lost 5 bases and J lost 1, with 22 bases in between. This CDR3 is built from 17 residues. Germline CDR1 DFQATT, CDR2 SNEGSKA (reference sequence). The CDR3, as DNA: TGCAGTGCTTCCAGACTGTTTACGGGACGGGGCACAGATACGCAGTATTTT. This gives the protein CSASRLFTGRGTDTQYF.

The chain combines TRBV5-1 with TRBJ1-5; the D is unclear. V was trimmed by 0 bases and J by 0 bases, leaving 4 bases between them. The CDR3 is 14 amino acids. Germline V gene sequence: CDR1 SGHRS, CDR2 YFSETQ. In nucleotides, the CDR3 is TGCGCCAGCAGCTTGGACCTTAGCAATCAGCCCCAGCATTTT. Protein sequence: CASSLDLSNQPQHF.

The chain has TRBV5-1 and TRBJ2-5, with D possibly being TRBD2 (5 bases). CDR1 SGHRS and CDR2 YFSETQ come from the germline V gene. V gave up 2 bases and J gave up 5 bases, with 13 bases separating them. The CDR3 runs 14 residues. The CDR3 here is CASSLGGPVETQYF. Written as DNA, the CDR3 is TGCGCCAGCAGCTTAGGAGGTCCAGTCGAGACCCAGTACTTC.

The V call is TRBV7-2, the J call TRBJ2-7; D gene uncertain. Trimming cost V 1 base and J 8 bases, with 9 bases left between them. Germline V gene sequence: CDR1 SGHTA, CDR2 FQGNSA. This CDR3 spans 12 amino acids. As DNA, the CDR3 is TGTGCCAGCAGCTTAGGGGCAGTACAGCAGTACTTC. Translating it yields CASSLGAVQQYF.

The chain is built from TRBV13 and TRBJ1-4; D is unclear. Trimming cost V 5 bases and J 0 bases, with 10 bases left between them. This CDR3 is 15 amino acids long. The germline V gene encodes CDR1 PRHDT and CDR2 FYEKMQ (reference sequence). In nucleotides, the CDR3 is TGTGCCAGCAGCCAGGCGGGAGCAACTAATGAAAAACTGTTTTTT. Translated: CASSQAGATNEKLFF.

This clonotype was found a few times. The rearrangement links TRBV9 to TRBJ2-7; possibly TRBD2 for D (6 bases). Between the trimmed V and J ends, which lost 3 bases and 4 bases, there was a span of 14 bases. CDR1 is SGDLS and CDR2 is YYNGEE in the germline V gene. The CDR3 consists of 14 residues. The CDR3 here is CASSEQFGGYEQYF. The CDR3 DNA reads TGTGCCAGCAGCGAACAATTCGGGGGATACGAGCAGTACTTC.

V gene TRBV7-2 combines with J gene TRBJ2-7; 10 nucleotides match TRBD2. Germline-derived CDR1 and CDR2 are SGHTA and FQGNSA. The CDR3 sequence is 15 residues long. V lost 5 bases, J lost 2 bases, and 6 bases stayed unmatched. The CDR3 DNA reads TGTGCCAGCAGCCAACCGGGACTAGCGACCTACGAGCAGTACTTC. Its protein product is CASSQPGLATYEQYF.

V and J are TRBV5-5 and TRBJ1-2, with D possibly being TRBD1 (6 bases). This CDR3 is built from 14 residues. Germline V lookup: CDR1 SGHKS, CDR2 YYEKEE (reference sequence). The V and J ends lost 4 bases and 2 bases respectively, with 12 bases between them. The CDR3, as DNA: TGTGCCAGCAGCAGATGGACAGACAACTATGGCTACACCTTC. It codes for CASSRWTDNYGYTF.

This clonotype was detected many times. The V gene is TRBV29-1, the J gene TRBJ2-7, with 9 bases fitting TRBD2. With V trimmed by 4 bases and J by 5 bases, 9 bases remained unmatched. The CDR3 is 14 residues long. Germline loops: CDR1 SQVTM, CDR2 ANQGSEA. The CDR3 bases are TGCAGCGTTGCAAAGGTAGCGGGAGCCCACGAGCAGTACTTC. Its translation is CSVAKVAGAHEQYF.

As to this clonotype: This could be a read error, since a much larger clone is one nucleotide away. CDR3 region: CAGSPGLEEDEQFF. CDR3 DNA sequence: TGCGCCGGCAGCCCCGGACTAGAGGAGGATGAGCAGTTCTTC. The rearrangement joins TRBV5-1 to TRBJ2-1; 7 bases line up with TRBD2. The CDR3 contains 14 residues. Germline values: CDR1 SGHRS, CDR2 YFSETQ.

The chain uses TRBV7-2 and TRBJ2-7; tentative D call: TRBD2 (6 bases). The CDR3 has 14 residues. Germline V gene data show CDR1 as SGHTA and CDR2 as FQGNSA. V lost 5 bases to trimming and J lost 2 bases, with 13 bases between them. The CDR3 coding sequence is TGTGCCAGCAGCCCTCTACTAGCCCCCTACGAGCAGTACTTC. Residues: CASSPLLAPYEQYF.

The chain is built from TRBV29-1 and TRBJ2-2, with D perhaps matching TRBD2 (6 bases). Deletions cut 7 bases from V and 4 bases from J, with 19 bases between. This CDR3 region has 15 residues. Germline CDR1 is SQVTM and CDR2 is ANQGSEA. CDR3 nucleotide sequence: TGCAGCGCTCGAAGGCTAGCGCTAGTCACCGGGGAGCTGTTTTTT. Amino acid sequence: CSARRLALVTGELFF.

Turning to this clonotype: Sequence at one end of the junction differs from germline and may be a read error. The V gene is TRBV12-3 or TRBV12-4, the J gene TRBJ2-3; TRBD2 is a possible D gene (6 bases). This CDR3 spans 15 amino acids. CDR3 loop: CASSLLAQGTDMQYF. The CDR3 nucleotides read TGTGCCAGCAGTCTTCTAGCGCAGGGTACAGATATGCAGTATTTT.

This clonotype was seen at least ten times. This rearrangement joins TRBV3-1 to TRBJ2-5; D not certain. V shed 3 bases and J shed 5 bases, with 10 bases lying between them. Germline lookup yields CDR1 LGHDT and CDR2 YNNKEL (reference sequence). The CDR3 is 13 residues long. CDR3 in amino acids: CASSQDPRETQYF. The CDR3 DNA is TGTGCCAGCAGCCAGGATCCTCGGGAGACCCAGTACTTC.

This clonotype has ten or more counts. This chain uses TRBV7-2 with TRBJ2-7; 7 bases line up with TRBD2. Germline trimming cut 1 base from V and 10 bases from J; bases unmatched to any gene: 10. CDR1 is SGHTA and CDR2 is FQGNSA in the germline V gene. The CDR3 is made up of 14 amino acids. CDR3 sequence reads: CASSLEGGNRVQYF. The DNA for the CDR3 is TGTGCCAGCAGCTTAGAGGGAGGGAACCGAGTTCAGTACTTC.

This clonotype came up many times. CDR3 bases: TGTGCCAGCACTGGTTCAGGGTTGAATGAGCAGTTCTTC. Its protein product is CASTGSGLNEQFF. V is TRBV28 and J is TRBJ2-1, with D possibly matching TRBD1 (5 bases). Looked up from germline, CDR1 is MDHEN and CDR2 is SYDVKM. V lost 7 bases and J lost 7, with 14 bases in between. The CDR3 spans 13 residues.

The rearrangement uses TRBV20-1 and TRBJ2-1, with D unresolved. CDR3 length: 15 residues. From germline, CDR1 is DFQATT and CDR2 SNEGSKA (reference sequence). The V end lost 3 bases, the J end lost 0 bases, and 12 bases lay between the germline ends. The CDR3 loop is CSASTGRSSYNEQFF. The CDR3, as DNA: TGCAGTGCTAGTACGGGCCGGAGCTCCTACAATGAGCAGTTCTTC.

The chain employs TRBV28 and TRBJ2-1; 10 bases align to TRBD2. Matching the DNA end better, TRBJ2-7 makes the J call doubtful. The CDR3 contains 17 residues. Germline V gene sequence: CDR1 MDHEN, CDR2 SYDVKM. The CDR3 spells CASSSLSLAGVINEQYF. The CDR3 region has the DNA TGTGCCAGCAGTTCGCTTTCCCTAGCGGGAGTGATCAATGAGCAGTACTTC.